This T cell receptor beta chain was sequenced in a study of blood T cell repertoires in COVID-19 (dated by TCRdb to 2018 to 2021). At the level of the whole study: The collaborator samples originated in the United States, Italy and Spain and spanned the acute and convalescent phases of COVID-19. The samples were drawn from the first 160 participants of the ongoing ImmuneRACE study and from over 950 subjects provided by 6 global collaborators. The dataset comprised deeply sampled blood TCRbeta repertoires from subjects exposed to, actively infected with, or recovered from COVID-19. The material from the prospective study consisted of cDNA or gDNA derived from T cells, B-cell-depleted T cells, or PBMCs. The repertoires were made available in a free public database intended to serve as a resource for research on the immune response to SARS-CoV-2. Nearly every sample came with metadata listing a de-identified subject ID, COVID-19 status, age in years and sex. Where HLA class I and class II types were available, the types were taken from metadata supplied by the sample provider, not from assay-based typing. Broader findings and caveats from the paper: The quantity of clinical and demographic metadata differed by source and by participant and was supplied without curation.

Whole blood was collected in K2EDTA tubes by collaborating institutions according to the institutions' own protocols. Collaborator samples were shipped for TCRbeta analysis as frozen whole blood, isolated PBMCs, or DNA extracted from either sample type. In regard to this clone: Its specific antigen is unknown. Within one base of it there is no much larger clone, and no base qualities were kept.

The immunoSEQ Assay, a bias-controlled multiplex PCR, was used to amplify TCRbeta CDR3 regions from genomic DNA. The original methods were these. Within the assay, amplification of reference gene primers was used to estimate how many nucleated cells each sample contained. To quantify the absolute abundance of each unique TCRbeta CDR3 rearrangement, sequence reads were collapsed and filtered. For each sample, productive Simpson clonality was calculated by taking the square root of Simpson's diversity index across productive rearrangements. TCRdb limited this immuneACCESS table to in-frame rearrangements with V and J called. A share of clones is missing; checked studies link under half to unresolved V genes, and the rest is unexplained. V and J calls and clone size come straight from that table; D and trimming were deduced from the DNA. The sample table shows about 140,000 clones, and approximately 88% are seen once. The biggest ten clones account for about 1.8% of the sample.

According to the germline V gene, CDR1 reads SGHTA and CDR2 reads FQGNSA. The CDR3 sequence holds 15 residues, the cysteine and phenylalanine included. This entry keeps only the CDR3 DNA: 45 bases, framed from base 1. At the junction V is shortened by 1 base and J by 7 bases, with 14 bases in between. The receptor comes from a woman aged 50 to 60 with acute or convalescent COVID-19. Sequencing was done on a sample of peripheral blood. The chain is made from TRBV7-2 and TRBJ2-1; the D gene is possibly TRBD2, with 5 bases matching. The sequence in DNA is TGTGCCAGCAGCTTAGTCGGGCTAGCTCAAAATGAGCAGTTCTTC. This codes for CASSLVGLAQNEQFF.